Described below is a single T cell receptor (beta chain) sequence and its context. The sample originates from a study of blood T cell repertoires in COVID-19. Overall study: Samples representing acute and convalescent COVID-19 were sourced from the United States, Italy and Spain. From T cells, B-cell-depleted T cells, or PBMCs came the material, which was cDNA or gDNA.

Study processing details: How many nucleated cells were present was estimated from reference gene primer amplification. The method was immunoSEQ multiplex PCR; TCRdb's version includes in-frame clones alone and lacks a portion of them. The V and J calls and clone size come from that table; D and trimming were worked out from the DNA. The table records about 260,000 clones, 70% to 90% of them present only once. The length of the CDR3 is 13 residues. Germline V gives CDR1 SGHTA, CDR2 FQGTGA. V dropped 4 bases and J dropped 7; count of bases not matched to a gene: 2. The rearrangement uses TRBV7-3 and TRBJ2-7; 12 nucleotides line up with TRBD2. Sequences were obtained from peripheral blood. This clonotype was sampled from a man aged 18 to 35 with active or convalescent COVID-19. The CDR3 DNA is TGTGCCAGCAGCTCCGGACTAGCGGGGGAGCAGTACTTC. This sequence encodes CASSSGLAGEQYF.